This T cell receptor (beta chain) was sequenced for a study of T cell repertoires in cytomegalovirus infection. Turning to the study itself: CMV infection and matching HLA type were both indicated by public TCR beta signatures.

Each CDR3 protein is one row after TCRdb ran MiXCR on the reads. The sample lists roughly 730,000 distinct CDR3 sequences, about 30% seen once, with roughly 20% in the top ten. Study-wide results and limits: Cumulative public TCR beta family frequency identified CMV carriers with the relevant HLA.

This CDR3 comprises 14 residues. Trimming removed 6 bases at V and 9 bases at J, with 20 bases between. The germline CDR1 and CDR2 sequences are MNHNS and SASEGT. Turning to this clonotype: Its antigen remains unidentified.

The source is a human donor in good health (CMV status not recorded). Some clones in this sample may be carry-over from other donors' samples. This sample comprised cultured PBMCs, obtained from culture after CMV antigen stimulation. This rearrangement joins TRBV6-1 to TRBJ2-5; a possible D gene is TRBD2 (6 bases). The CDR3 reads CASSQKAGPWAQYF. As DNA, the CDR3 is TGTGCCAGCAGCCAGAAGGCGGGGCCCTGGGCCCAGTACTTC.